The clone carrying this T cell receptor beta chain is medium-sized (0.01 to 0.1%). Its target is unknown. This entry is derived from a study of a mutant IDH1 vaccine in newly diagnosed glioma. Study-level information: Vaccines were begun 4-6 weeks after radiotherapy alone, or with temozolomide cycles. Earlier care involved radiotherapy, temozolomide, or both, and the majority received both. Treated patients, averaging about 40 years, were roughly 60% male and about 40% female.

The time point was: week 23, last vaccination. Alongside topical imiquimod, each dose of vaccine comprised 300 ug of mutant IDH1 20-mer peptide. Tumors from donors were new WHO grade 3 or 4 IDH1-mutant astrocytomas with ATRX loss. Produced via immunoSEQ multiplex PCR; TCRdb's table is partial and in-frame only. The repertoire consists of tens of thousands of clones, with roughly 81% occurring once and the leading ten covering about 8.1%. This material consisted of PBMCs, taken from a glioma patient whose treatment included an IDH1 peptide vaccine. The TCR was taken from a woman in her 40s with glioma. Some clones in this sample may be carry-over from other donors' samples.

The CDR3 region has the DNA TGTGCCTGGAGTGGTGGACAGGGCGGGCAGAACACTGAAGCTTTCTTT. Translated: CAWSGGQGGQNTEAFF. The rearrangement uses TRBV30 and TRBJ1-1; 8 nucleotides agree with TRBD1. Germline V gene sequence: CDR1 GTSNPN, CDR2 SVGIG (reference sequence). V lost 1 base, J lost 1 base, and 8 bases stayed unmatched. The CDR3 runs to 16 residues. Full variable domain (missing parts from reference TRBV30 and TRBJ1-1): SQTIHQWPATLVQPVGSPLSLECTVEGTSNPNLYWYRQAAGRGLQLLFYSVGIGQISSEVPQNLSASRPQDRQFILSSKKLLLSDSGFYLCAWSGGQGGQNTEAFFGQGTRLTVV.